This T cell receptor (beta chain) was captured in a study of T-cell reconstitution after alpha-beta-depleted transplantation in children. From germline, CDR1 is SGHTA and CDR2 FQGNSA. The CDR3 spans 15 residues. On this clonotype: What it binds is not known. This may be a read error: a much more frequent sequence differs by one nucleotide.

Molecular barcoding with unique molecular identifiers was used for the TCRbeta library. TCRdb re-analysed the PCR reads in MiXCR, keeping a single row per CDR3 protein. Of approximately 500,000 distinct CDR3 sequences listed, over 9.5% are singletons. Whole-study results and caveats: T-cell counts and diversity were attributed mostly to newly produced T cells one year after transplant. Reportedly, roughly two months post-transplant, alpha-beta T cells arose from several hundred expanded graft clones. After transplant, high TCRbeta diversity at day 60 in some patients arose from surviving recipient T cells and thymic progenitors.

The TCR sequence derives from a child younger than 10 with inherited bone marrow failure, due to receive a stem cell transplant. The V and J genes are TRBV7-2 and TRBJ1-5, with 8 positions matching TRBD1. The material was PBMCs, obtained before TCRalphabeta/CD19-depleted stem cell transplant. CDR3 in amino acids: CASILRTGPDQPQHF. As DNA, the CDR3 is TGTGCCAGCATCTTACGGACAGGGCCGGATCAGCCCCAGCATTTT.